The 15 T cell receptor beta chains below come from one sample, sequenced in a study of lymphopenia after photon versus proton radiotherapy. The data were produced by immunoSEQ multiplex PCR, yet TCRdb's version contains in-frame clones alone and is incomplete. The sample contains 26,000 or so clones, about four fifths of which appear only once. The material was peripheral blood, obtained from a patient treated with photon-based radiotherapy. These receptors all come from a man in his fifties with gastric cancer.

The J gene is TRBJ2-3, the V gene TRBV19; 9 bases are a match to TRBD1. Germline V gene sequence: CDR1 LNHDA, CDR2 SQIVND (reference sequence). The V and J ends lost 6 bases and 6 bases, in that order; junction bases with no gene match: 13. The CDR3 is 16 amino acids. CDR3 in amino acids: CASSPLPGTGRDTQYF. The CDR3, as DNA: TGTGCCAGTAGCCCTTTGCCCGGGACAGGGCGCGATACGCAGTATTTT.

This rearrangement joins TRBV7-9 to TRBJ1-4, with 8 bases matching TRBD1. This CDR3 has 14 residues. Looked up from germline, CDR1 is SEHNR and CDR2 is FQNEAQ (reference sequence). The junction had 8 bases not matched to a gene; V was cut back by 6 bases and J by 8 bases. CDR3 nucleotides: TGTGCCAGCAGTCCGGACAGGGTCGGAGAAAAACTGTTTTTT. As protein: CASSPDRVGEKLFF.

This clone was seen a handful of times. The J gene is TRBJ1-6, the V gene TRBV11-2; D unclear. CDR1 and CDR2 from the germline V gene are SGHAT and FQNNGV. Trimming cost V 5 bases and J 10 bases, with 15 bases left between them. The CDR3 has 14 residues. This chain's CDR3 is CASSPRHVSSPLHF. CDR3 sequence (DNA): TGTGCCAGCAGCCCCAGACACGTTTCGTCACCCCTCCACTTT.

The chain carries TRBV6-1 and TRBJ2-7, with D unclear. Trimming stripped 5 bases from V and 3 bases from J, with 2 bases between. Germline V gene sequence: CDR1 MNHNS, CDR2 SASEGT. The CDR3 totals 10 residues. The DNA for the CDR3 is TGTGCCAGCAGTAACTACGAGCAGTACTTC. The encoded protein is CASSNYEQYF.

The CDR3 nucleotides read TGTGCCAGCAGCTTAGGAGGGACAACTAATGAAAAACTGTTTTTT. This encodes CASSLGGTTNEKLFF. This rearrangement joins TRBV5-6 to TRBJ1-4; no firm D call. The CDR3 is 15 amino acids. V shed 2 bases and J shed 0 bases, with 8 bases lying between them. CDR1 and CDR2 (germline): SGHDT, YYEEEE.

The chain carries TRBV5-1 and TRBJ2-1; D is unclear. Trimming took 3 bases from V and 5 from J, leaving 15 bases between them. The germline gives CDR1 SGHRS, CDR2 YFSETQ. This CDR3 comprises 15 residues. The CDR3 DNA sequence: TGCGCCAGCAGCTATGAATGGGCCAGAGACAATGAGCAGTTCTTC. It encodes CASSYEWARDNEQFF. Filled out from reference TRBV5-1 and TRBJ2-1, the complete variable domain reads KAGVTQTPRYLIKTRGQQVTLSCSPISGHRSVSWYQQTPGQGLQFLFEYFSETQRNKGNFPGRFSGRQFSNSRSEMNVSTLELGDSALYLCASSYEWARDNEQFFGPGTRLTVL.

Only one count was recorded for this clone. The chain uses TRBV11-2 and TRBJ1-1, with 10 bases lining up with TRBD1. V lost 5 bases and J lost 6; bases outside the gene matches: 12. Germline V CDR1 and CDR2: SGHAT, FQNNGV. This CDR3 is 16 amino acids long. CDR3 amino acids: CASSIPGQGKESEAFF. The CDR3 DNA sequence: TGTGCCAGCAGCATACCGGGACAGGGGAAAGAATCTGAAGCTTTCTTT. The complete variable domain, with remaining parts taken from reference TRBV11-2 and TRBJ1-1, reads EAGVAQSPRYKIIEKRQSVAFWCNPISGHATLYWYQQILGQGPKLLIQFQNNGVVDDSQLPKDRFSAERLKGVDSTLKIQPAKLEDSAVYLCASSIPGQGKESEAFFGQGTRLTVV.

The gene calls are TRBV10-2 and TRBJ2-6; D unclear. Trimming shortened V by 7 bases and J by 2 bases, and 6 bases separated the two germline ends. This CDR3 is built from 13 residues. Germline CDR1 WSHSY, CDR2 SAAADI. CDR3 in amino acids: CASTMAGANVLTF. CDR3 sequence (DNA): TGCGCCAGCACCATGGCTGGGGCCAACGTCCTGACTTTC.

V is TRBV25-1 and J is TRBJ2-2, with 7 positions matching TRBD1. The CDR3 totals 14 residues. Germline V lookup: CDR1 MGHDK, CDR2 SYGVNS. The ends lost 6 bases at V and 5 bases at J; junction bases unmatched: 6. The CDR3 reads CASSGTEGTGELFF. DNA of the CDR3: TGTGCCAGCAGCGGGACAGAAGGAACCGGGGAGCTGTTTTTT.

The chain employs TRBV5-1 and TRBJ2-3; tentatively, D is TRBD1 or TRBD2 (5 bases each). The V and J ends lost 7 bases and 1 base respectively, with 19 bases between them. Germline V gene sequence: CDR1 SGHRS, CDR2 YFSETQ. This CDR3 contains 16 residues. The DNA for the CDR3 is TGCGCCAGCCGGGACGGCCGAGGAGCGGGCACAGATACGCAGTATTTT. Its translation: CASRDGRGAGTDTQYF.

This chain links TRBV9 with TRBJ2-7; 14 bases are a match to TRBD2. Germline CDR1 SGDLS, CDR2 YYNGEE. The V and J ends lost 4 bases and 4 bases, in that order; junction bases with no gene match: 7. The CDR3 runs 16 residues. As DNA, the CDR3 is TGTGCCAGCAGCACCGCCGGGACTAGCGGGAGTTACGAGCAGTACTTC. Protein sequence: CASSTAGTSGSYEQYF.

The CDR3 DNA reads TGTGCCAGCAGCCAACGACTAGCGGGGGAAGAGACCCAGTACTTC. Protein product: CASSQRLAGEETQYF. The V gene is TRBV4-2, the J gene TRBJ2-5, with TRBD2 matching over 12 bases. CDR1 and CDR2 from the germline V gene are LGHNA and YNFKEQ. This CDR3 has 15 residues. V trimming: 2 bases; J trimming: 3 bases; junction bases outside the gene matches: 1.

This chain links TRBV2 with TRBJ1-2, with D possibly TRBD1 on 5 matching bases. Trimming pared 2 bases from V and 0 bases from J, leaving 7 bases between. CDR1 is SNHLY, CDR2 FYNNEI, per germline. The length of the CDR3 is 14 residues. The CDR3 DNA is TGTGCCAGCAGTGAACAGGGATCTAACTATGGCTACACCTTC. This encodes CASSEQGSNYGYTF. Full variable domain (missing parts from reference TRBV2 and TRBJ1-2): EPEVTQTPSHQVTQMGQEVILRCVPISNHLYFYWYRQILGQKVEFLVSFYNNEISEKSEIFDDQFSVERPDGSNFTLKIRSTKLEDSAMYFCASSEQGSNYGYTFGSGTRLTVV.

J is TRBJ2-5 and V is TRBV5-6, with D perhaps TRBD1 or TRBD2 (6 bases each). Germline CDR1 and CDR2: SGHDT and YYEEEE. Trimming removed 2 bases at V and 4 bases at J, with 18 bases between. CDR3 length: 16 amino acids. As DNA, the CDR3 is TGTGCCAGCAGCTTCCGAGCCGTGGGGGGCAGAGAGACCCAGTACTTC. This translates into CASSFRAVGGRETQYF. The complete variable domain, with remaining parts taken from reference TRBV5-6 and TRBJ2-5, reads DAGVTQSPTHLIKTRGQQVTLRCSPKSGHDTVSWYQQALGQGPQFIFQYYEEEERQRGNFPDRFSGHQFPNYSSELNVNALLLGDSALYLCASSFRAVGGRETQYFGPGTRLLVL.

This clone was observed a few times. Relative to the germline gene, one junction end is altered; a read error may explain this. The V gene is TRBV4-1, the J gene TRBJ1-3, with D hard to call. Germline V CDR1 and CDR2: MGHRA, YSYEKL. The CDR3 extends over 12 amino acids. CDR3 protein: CASSGSENTIYF. The CDR3 nucleotides read TGCGCCAGCAGCGGTTCTGAAAACACCATATATTTT.